The 19 T cell receptor beta chains presented below share a single source sample, sequenced in a study of cytomegalovirus exposure and HLA in healthy donors. Primers for the PCR totalled 60 Vbeta and 13 Jbeta. Sequenced by immunoSEQ multiplex PCR; TCRdb stores in-frame clones only, minus some. The sample data list about 40,000 clones. The source material was PBMCs. These receptors all come from a woman aged 25-40 years in good health and CMV-seronegative.

CDR3 coding DNA: TGTGCCAGCAGCGACCCCAGAACAGGGGGCATTAGGGCCTACGAGCAGTACTTC. This translates into CASSDPRTGGIRAYEQYF. The chain joins TRBV2 to TRBJ2-7; 9 nucleotides align to TRBD1. The CDR3 sequence is 18 residues long. Germline CDR1 reads SNHLY; CDR2 reads FYNNEI. V was clipped by 6 bases and J by 2 bases; unmatched bases: 17.

The chain links TRBV14 to TRBJ1-2; TRBD1 might be the D (6 bases). CDR1 SGHDN and CDR2 FVKESK come from the germline V gene. This CDR3 region has 15 residues. The V and J ends lost 3 bases and 0 bases respectively, with 11 bases between them. CDR3 amino acids: CASSHGQPANYGYTF. In nucleotides, the CDR3 is TGTGCCAGCAGCCATGGACAGCCCGCTAACTATGGCTACACCTTC.

The J gene is TRBJ1-3, the V gene TRBV19, with 8 bases lining up with TRBD1. Per germline, CDR1 LNHDA and CDR2 SQIVND (reference sequence). This CDR3 has 17 residues. J gave up 1 base and V 6 bases, and 11 bases lay outside the gene matches. The CDR3 nucleotides are TGTGCCAGTAGCCTACTCAACAGGGGGAGGTCTGGAAACACCATATATTTT. Translated, it gives CASSLLNRGRSGNTIYF. Variable domain in full (rest from reference TRBV19 and TRBJ1-3): DGGITQSPKYLFRKEGQNVTLSCEQNLNHDAMYWYRQDPGQGLRLIYYSQIVNDFQKGDIAEGYSVSREKKESFPLTVTSAQKNPTAFYLCASSLLNRGRSGNTIYFGEGSWLTVV.

V and J are TRBV9 and TRBJ2-2; 9 nucleotides align to TRBD2. Germline CDR1 and CDR2: SGDLS and YYNGEE. The CDR3 is 17 residues long. The V gene end was trimmed by 0 bases and the J gene end by 1 base; junction bases not matched to a gene: 4. The CDR3 bases are TGTGCCAGCAGCGTAGGAGGAGCGGGGGGGAACACCGGGGAGCTGTTTTTT. It specifies CASSVGGAGGNTGELFF.

The CDR3 nucleotides read TGTGCCAGCAGTGGGCCTTTCAATGAGCAGTTCTTC. It translates to CASSGPFNEQFF. The J gene is TRBJ2-1, the V gene TRBV2; D is undetermined. The V gene's germline CDR1 is SNHLY and CDR2 FYNNEI. The CDR3 has 12 amino acids. Trimming removed 4 bases from V and 6 bases from J, with 7 bases in between.

The chain uses TRBV10-3 and TRBJ1-1; TRBD1 matches at 8 bases. Per the germline V gene, CDR1 is ENHRY and CDR2 is SYGVKD. Trimming at V came to 6 bases and at J to 0 bases, leaving 3 bases not matched to a gene. The CDR3 loop spans 14 amino acids. CDR3 sequence reads: CAIRTGDMNTEAFF. The CDR3 coding sequence is TGTGCCATCAGGACAGGGGATATGAACACTGAAGCTTTCTTT.

This chain's CDR3 is CAWSPSRETQYF. The CDR3 DNA reads TGTGCCTGGAGTCCCTCTCGGGAGACCCAGTACTTC. V and J are TRBV30 and TRBJ2-5, with D unresolved. Germline CDR1 and CDR2: GTSNPN and SVGIG (reference sequence). Between the trimmed V and J ends, which lost 2 bases and 5 bases, there was a span of 9 bases. The CDR3 totals 12 residues.

The CDR3 nucleotides are TGTGCCAGCAGCTCAGGACTAGCGGGGGCCTACGAGCAGTACTTC. Amino acid sequence: CASSSGLAGAYEQYF. This chain joins TRBV9 and TRBJ2-7; 13 bases match TRBD2. The CDR3 loop spans 15 amino acids. V dropped 4 bases and J dropped 2; count of bases not matched to a gene: 3. Germline V gene data show CDR1 as SGDLS and CDR2 as YYNGEE. The variable domain in full, with the rest retrieved from reference TRBV9 and TRBJ2-7, is DSGVTQTPKHLITATGQRVTLRCSPRSGDLSVYWYQQSLDQGLQFLIQYYNGEERAKGNILERFSAQQFPDLHSELNLSSLELGDSALYFCASSSGLAGAYEQYFGPGTRLTVT.

V gene TRBV5-8 combines with J gene TRBJ2-7, with 8 nucleotides matching TRBD1. In germline, CDR1 is SGHTS, CDR2 YDEGEE. V dropped 2 bases and J dropped 4; count of bases not matched to a gene: 2. The CDR3 spans 13 residues. This chain's CDR3 is CASSFRGPYEQYF. The CDR3 nucleotides read TGTGCCAGCAGCTTCAGGGGGCCTTACGAGCAGTACTTC.

The V gene is TRBV18, the J gene TRBJ2-7; D is possibly TRBD2 (6 bases). CDR3 length: 12 amino acids. Trimming stripped 6 bases from V and 7 bases from J, with 13 bases between. CDR1 and CDR2 (germline): KGHSH, LQKENI. The CDR3 bases are TGTGCCAGCTCCGAGGAGGGCGGGGAGCAGTACTTC. Translation gives CASSEEGGEQYF.

CDR3 sequence reads: CASSQGREGQETQYF. In DNA, the CDR3 is TGCGCCAGCAGCCAAGGTCGGGAGGGCCAAGAGACCCAGTACTTC. This rearrangement joins TRBV4-3 to TRBJ2-5, with 8 nucleotides matching TRBD2. This CDR3 is 15 amino acids long. With V trimmed by 1 base and J by 1 base, 2 bases remained unmatched. Germline V gene lookup returns CDR1 LGHNA and CDR2 YSLEER.

Regarding this clone: Relative to the germline gene, one junction end is altered; a read error may explain this. The chain couples TRBV30 to TRBJ2-1; 11 bases agree with TRBD2. The V gene's germline CDR1 is GTSNPN and CDR2 SVGIG (reference sequence). The CDR3 runs to 17 residues. CDR3 amino acids: CAWARTSGGFSDNEQFF. As DNA, the CDR3 is TGTGCCTGGGCCCGAACTAGCGGGGGATTCTCCGACAATGAGCAGTTCTTC.

The CDR3 loop is CASSYSSLGSYEQYF. CDR3 bases: TGTGCCAGCAGTTACTCCTCACTAGGCTCCTACGAGCAGTACTTC. This sequence joins TRBV6-5 and TRBJ2-7; the D gene is possibly TRBD2 (5 bases). The V and J ends lost 0 bases and 0 bases respectively, with 9 bases between them. The CDR3 loop spans 15 amino acids. The germline gives CDR1 MNHEY, CDR2 SVGAGI.

This sequence joins TRBV27 and TRBJ1-2; 9 nucleotides match TRBD1. Germline CDR1 MNHEY, CDR2 SMNVEV (reference sequence). Unmatched junction bases numbered 20, after V lost 5 bases and J lost 10 bases. CDR3 length: 17 residues. For the CDR3, the DNA is TGTGCCAGCAGTCATCGCACCGGGACAGGGCAAGCGTTGGACTACACCTTC. Translation gives CASSHRTGTGQALDYTF.

This chain joins TRBV28 and TRBJ1-2, with 10 nucleotides matching TRBD1. The CDR3 has 15 residues. Germline trimming cut 3 bases from V and 5 bases from J; bases unmatched to any gene: 6. Germline CDR1 MDHEN, CDR2 SYDVKM. CDR3 DNA: TGTGCCAGCAGTTTCGCCGACAGGGGGCTTTATGGCTACACCTTC. Translation gives CASSFADRGLYGYTF.

The V and J genes are TRBV27 and TRBJ1-2; 10 bases are a match to TRBD1. J lost 5 bases, V lost 8 bases, and 11 bases had no gene match. CDR1 is MNHEY and CDR2 is SMNVEV in the germline V gene (reference sequence). This CDR3 is 15 amino acids long. CDR3 bases: TGTGCCAGCGGGTATGAGAGGACAGGGGGGTATGGCTACACCTTC. Translating gives CASGYERTGGYGYTF.

The V gene is TRBV4-2, the J gene TRBJ2-1; TRBD2 aligns across 8 bases. V was pared by 4 bases and J by 0 bases, with 8 bases of the junction left unmatched. Per the germline V gene, CDR1 is LGHNA and CDR2 is YNFKEQ. The CDR3 length is 17 residues. CDR3 protein: CASSREVAGSSYNEQFF. The CDR3 region has the DNA TGTGCCAGCAGCCGCGAGGTAGCGGGATCCTCCTACAATGAGCAGTTCTTC.

The chain combines TRBV6-5 with TRBJ2-7; 12 bases agree with TRBD2. CDR1 is MNHEY, CDR2 SVGAGI, per germline. V shed 8 bases, J shed 2 bases, and the junction held 7 bases outside the gene matches. This CDR3 is built from 15 residues. CDR3 in amino acids: CASGPTSGGAYEQYF. The CDR3, as DNA: TGTGCCAGCGGCCCGACTAGCGGGGGCGCCTACGAGCAGTACTTC.

This sequence joins TRBV9 and TRBJ2-5; D not resolved. The CDR3 has 14 residues. Germline-derived CDR1 and CDR2 are SGDLS and YYNGEE. The V gene lost 4 bases and the J gene lost 3 bases, with 13 bases spanning the gap. The chain's CDR3 is CASSRGTLKETQYF. CDR3 coding DNA: TGTGCCAGCAGCCGAGGCACTTTGAAAGAGACCCAGTACTTC.